The 12 T cell receptor beta chains listed next were all sequenced from one sample in a study of shared clonotypes between healthy human individuals. Repertoires were generated with immunoSEQ multiplex PCR, while TCRdb's copy carries only in-frame clones and drops some. Of some 2 million clones listed, about 94% are singletons. The naive CD8 population came from CD45RO-negative cells selected for CCR7, without terminally differentiated effector memory CD45RA+ cells. Sequencing used naive CD8+ T cells sorted from blood. The receptors stem from a man between 18 and 29 years old in good health.

The chain has TRBV7-9 and TRBJ1-6, with TRBD1 identical over 9 bases. The CDR3 covers 17 residues. Trimming at V came to 4 bases and at J to 4 bases, leaving 8 bases not matched to a gene. Germline loops: CDR1 SEHNR, CDR2 FQNEAQ (reference sequence). The CDR3 sequence is CASSYRTGTGYNSPLHF. CDR3 nucleotide sequence: TGTGCCAGCAGCTATAGAACCGGGACAGGGTATAATTCACCCCTCCACTTT.

This clone is a singleton in its sample. The sample has other DNA sequences that encode this CDR3 too. The chain recombines TRBV4-1 with TRBJ2-7, with no clear D. Germline loops: CDR1 MGHRA, CDR2 YSYEKL. V lost 1 base, J lost 3 bases, and 4 bases lay in between. The CDR3 consists of 12 residues. The CDR3 DNA reads TGCGCCAGCAGCCAAGGAGGCTACGAGCAGTACTTC. It yields the protein CASSQGGYEQYF.

The J gene is TRBJ2-7, the V gene TRBV9; 7 nucleotides agree with TRBD2. V lost 3 bases to trimming and J lost 2 bases; unmatched junction nucleotides: 8. The CDR3 has 15 residues. Germline CDR1 is SGDLS and CDR2 is YYNGEE. The CDR3 here is CASSEPGLTTYEQYF. For the CDR3, the DNA is TGTGCCAGCAGCGAACCGGGACTAACCACCTACGAGCAGTACTTC.

V gene TRBV7-9 combines with J gene TRBJ1-1, with D perhaps matching TRBD1 (6 bases). Germline values: CDR1 SEHNR, CDR2 FQNEAQ (reference sequence). V was cut by 6 bases and J by 4 bases, with 12 bases left in between. CDR3 length: 13 amino acids. The DNA for the CDR3 is TGTGCCAGCAGGTCCCGGGGGGCCACTGAAGCTTTCTTT. Amino acids: CASRSRGATEAFF.

The V gene is TRBV4-3, the J gene TRBJ2-7, with D hard to call. V was shortened by 0 bases and J by 0 bases, with 6 bases between the two germline ends. Germline V CDR1 and CDR2: LGHNA, YSLEER. The CDR3 contains 14 residues. DNA of the CDR3: TGCGCCAGCAGCCAAGAATGGATCTCCTACGAGCAGTACTTC. Translating gives CASSQEWISYEQYF.

This rearrangement joins TRBV27 to TRBJ2-7; maybe TRBD1 (6 bases). Germline V gene data show CDR1 as MNHEY and CDR2 as SMNVEV (reference sequence). V gave up 5 bases and J gave up 3 bases, with 14 bases separating them. The CDR3 loop spans 14 amino acids. Here the CDR3 reads CASSPPGTNYEQYF. Here the CDR3 DNA reads TGTGCCAGCAGTCCCCCCGGGACAAACTACGAGCAGTACTTC.

This sequence joins TRBV4-1 and TRBJ1-4; 8 bases are shared with TRBD1. Trimming cost V 4 bases and J 3 bases; bases outside gene matches: 4. The CDR3 covers 15 residues. Per germline, CDR1 MGHRA and CDR2 YSYEKL. The CDR3 nucleotides read TGCGCCAGCAGCCCAACAGGGGGGGCTAATGAAAAACTGTTTTTT. This sequence encodes CASSPTGGANEKLFF.

The CDR3 sequence is CASSPWVDTEAFF. Here the CDR3 DNA reads TGTGCCAGCAGCCCTTGGGTGGACACTGAAGCTTTCTTT. The J gene is TRBJ1-1, the V gene TRBV7-9; D gene ambiguous. The germline V and J ends were trimmed by 5 bases and 3 bases, with 10 bases remaining between them. The CDR3 is 13 residues long. Per germline, CDR1 SEHNR and CDR2 FQNEAQ (reference sequence). The full variable domain, rest sourced from reference TRBV7-9 and TRBJ1-1, is DTGVSQNPRHKITKRGQNVTFRCDPISEHNRLYWYRQTLGQGPEFLTYFQNEAQLEKSRLLSDRFSAERPKGSFSTLEIQRTEQGDSAMYLCASSPWVDTEAFFGQGTRLTVV.

The chain combines TRBV5-1 with TRBJ2-3; 7 bases are a match to TRBD2. Germline CDR1 reads SGHRS; CDR2 reads YFSETQ. The CDR3 contains 16 residues. With 1 base clipped from V and 0 bases from J, the junction kept 5 bases outside the gene matches. DNA of the CDR3: TGCGCCAGCAGCTTGCTCGCAGCGGGGAGCACAGATACGCAGTATTTT. It codes for CASSLLAAGSTDTQYF. The variable domain in full, with the rest retrieved from reference TRBV5-1 and TRBJ2-3, is KAGVTQTPRYLIKTRGQQVTLSCSPISGHRSVSWYQQTPGQGLQFLFEYFSETQRNKGNFPGRFSGRQFSNSRSEMNVSTLELGDSALYLCASSLLAAGSTDTQYFGPGTRLTVL.

The chain links TRBV19 to TRBJ2-1; 8 bases match TRBD2. Germline-derived CDR1 and CDR2 are LNHDA and SQIVND (reference sequence). The CDR3 extends over 14 amino acids. V was pared by 7 bases and J by 3 bases, with 5 bases of the junction left unmatched. Here the CDR3 reads CASKLSGNYNEQFF. CDR3 nucleotides: TGTGCCAGTAAGCTTAGCGGGAACTACAATGAGCAGTTCTTC. Full variable domain (rest looked up from reference TRBV19 and TRBJ2-1): DGGITQSPKYLFRKEGQNVTLSCEQNLNHDAMYWYRQDPGQGLRLIYYSQIVNDFQKGDIAEGYSVSREKKESFPLTVTSAQKNPTAFYLCASKLSGNYNEQFFGPGTRLTVL.

The CDR3 sequence: CAILTEPGNEQFF. DNA of the CDR3: TGCGCCATCCTTACCGAACCCGGCAATGAGCAGTTCTTC. This chain connects TRBV4-1 to TRBJ2-1; no reliable D call. The CDR3 is 13 residues long. Trimming left V 10 bases short and J 6 bases short, with 16 bases between. CDR1 and CDR2 from the germline V gene are MGHRA and YSYEKL.

A word on this clone: One end of the junction is discordant with germline, which a read error may explain. This chain uses TRBV7-6 with TRBJ2-1; tentative D call: TRBD1 (5 bases). The germline CDR1 and CDR2 sequences are SGHVS and FNYEAQ. The CDR3 sequence is 13 residues long. CDR3 DNA: TGTGCCGGCAGCTTAGGGGTTTACAATGAGCAGTTCTTC. It yields the protein CAGSLGVYNEQFF.